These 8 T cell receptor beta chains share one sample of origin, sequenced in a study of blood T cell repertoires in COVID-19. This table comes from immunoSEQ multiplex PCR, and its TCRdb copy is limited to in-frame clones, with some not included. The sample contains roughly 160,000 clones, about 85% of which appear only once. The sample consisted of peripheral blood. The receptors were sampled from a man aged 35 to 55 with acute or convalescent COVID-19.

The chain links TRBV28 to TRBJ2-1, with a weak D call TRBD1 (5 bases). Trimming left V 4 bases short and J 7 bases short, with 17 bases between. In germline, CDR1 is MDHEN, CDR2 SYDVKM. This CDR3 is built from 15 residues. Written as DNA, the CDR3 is TGTGCCAGCAGTTATAATTTTCAGGGAAGGAATGAGCAGTTCTTC. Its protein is CASSYNFQGRNEQFF.

The CDR3 protein is CASSENIGTEQYF. CDR3 sequence (DNA): TGTGCCAGCAGTGAAAACATAGGGACTGAGCAGTACTTC. The rearrangement links TRBV2 to TRBJ2-7; tentatively, D is TRBD2 (6 bases). The length of the CDR3 is 13 residues. Germline V lookup: CDR1 SNHLY, CDR2 FYNNEI. Deletions cut 2 bases from V and 7 bases from J, with 12 bases between.

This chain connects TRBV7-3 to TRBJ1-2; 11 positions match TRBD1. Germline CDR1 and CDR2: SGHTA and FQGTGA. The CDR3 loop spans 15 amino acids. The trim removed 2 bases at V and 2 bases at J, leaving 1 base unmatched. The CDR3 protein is CASSLGTGGNYGYTF. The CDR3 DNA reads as TGTGCCAGCAGCTTAGGGACAGGGGGAAACTATGGCTACACCTTC.

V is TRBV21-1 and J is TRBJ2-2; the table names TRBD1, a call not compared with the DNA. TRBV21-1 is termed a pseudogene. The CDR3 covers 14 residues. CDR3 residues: CASSDTTTAGELFF. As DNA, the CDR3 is TGTGCCAGCAGCGACACCACCACTGCCGGGGAGCTGTTTTTT.

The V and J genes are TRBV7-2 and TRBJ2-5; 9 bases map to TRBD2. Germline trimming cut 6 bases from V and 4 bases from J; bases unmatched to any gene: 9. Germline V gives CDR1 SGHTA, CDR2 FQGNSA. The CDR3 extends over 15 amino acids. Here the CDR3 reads CASRPSSGAAETQYF. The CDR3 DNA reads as TGTGCCAGCAGGCCATCTAGCGGGGCTGCAGAGACCCAGTACTTC.

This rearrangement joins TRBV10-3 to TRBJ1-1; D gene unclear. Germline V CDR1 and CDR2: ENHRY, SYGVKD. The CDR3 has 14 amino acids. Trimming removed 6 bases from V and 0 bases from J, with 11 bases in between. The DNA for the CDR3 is TGTGCCATCAGCCAGACTGATATGAACACTGAAGCTTTCTTT. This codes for CAISQTDMNTEAFF.

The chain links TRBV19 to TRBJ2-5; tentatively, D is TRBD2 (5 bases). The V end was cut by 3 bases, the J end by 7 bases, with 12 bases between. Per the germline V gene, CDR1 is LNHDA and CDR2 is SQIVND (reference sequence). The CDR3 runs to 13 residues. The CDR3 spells CASSISGIGTQYF. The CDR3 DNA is TGTGCCAGTAGTATTTCCGGGATCGGGACCCAGTACTTC.

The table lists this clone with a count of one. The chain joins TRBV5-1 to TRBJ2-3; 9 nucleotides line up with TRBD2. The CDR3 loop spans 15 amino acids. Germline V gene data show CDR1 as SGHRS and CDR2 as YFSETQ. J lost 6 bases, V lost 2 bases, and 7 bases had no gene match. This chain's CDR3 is CASSFSGGPGDTQYF. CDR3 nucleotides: TGCGCCAGCAGCTTTAGCGGGGGACCCGGGGATACGCAGTATTTT.